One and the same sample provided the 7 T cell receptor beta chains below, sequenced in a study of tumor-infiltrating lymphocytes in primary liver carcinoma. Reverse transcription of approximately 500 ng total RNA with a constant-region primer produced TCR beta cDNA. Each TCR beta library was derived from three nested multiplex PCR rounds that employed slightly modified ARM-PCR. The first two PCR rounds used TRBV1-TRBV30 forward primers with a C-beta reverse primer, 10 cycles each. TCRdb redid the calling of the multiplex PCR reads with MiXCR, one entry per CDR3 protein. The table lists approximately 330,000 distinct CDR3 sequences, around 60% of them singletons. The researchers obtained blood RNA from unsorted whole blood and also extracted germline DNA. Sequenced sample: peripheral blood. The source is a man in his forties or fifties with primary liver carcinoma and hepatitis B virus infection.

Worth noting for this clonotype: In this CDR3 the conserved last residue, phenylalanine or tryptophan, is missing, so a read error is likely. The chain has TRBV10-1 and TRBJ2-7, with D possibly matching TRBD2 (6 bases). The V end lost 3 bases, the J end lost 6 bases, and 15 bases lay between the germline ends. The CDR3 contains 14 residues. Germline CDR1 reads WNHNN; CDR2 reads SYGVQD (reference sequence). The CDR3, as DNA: TGCGCCAGCAGTGACGGGGGAAACTTAGGCGAGCAGTACCTC. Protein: CASSDGGNLGEQYL.

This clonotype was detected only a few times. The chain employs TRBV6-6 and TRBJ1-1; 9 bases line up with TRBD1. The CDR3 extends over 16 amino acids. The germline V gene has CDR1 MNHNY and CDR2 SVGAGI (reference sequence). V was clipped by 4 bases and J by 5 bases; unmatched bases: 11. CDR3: CASSSPQTGGETEAFF. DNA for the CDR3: TGTGCCAGCAGTTCCCCTCAGACAGGGGGAGAGACTGAAGCTTTCTTT.

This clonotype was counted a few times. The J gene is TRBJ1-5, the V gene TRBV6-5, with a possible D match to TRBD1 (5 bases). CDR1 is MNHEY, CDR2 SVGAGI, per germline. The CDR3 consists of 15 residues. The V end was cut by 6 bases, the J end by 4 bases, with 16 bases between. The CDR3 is CASSPSLEGNQPQHF. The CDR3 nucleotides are TGTGCCAGCAGCCCCTCGCTTGAGGGGAATCAGCCCCAGCATTTT.

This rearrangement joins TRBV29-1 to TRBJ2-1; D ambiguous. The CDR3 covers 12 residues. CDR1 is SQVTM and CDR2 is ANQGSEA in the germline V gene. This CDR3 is CNISPGRYEQFF. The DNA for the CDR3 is TGCAACATTTCCCCGGGCAGGTACGAGCAGTTCTTC.

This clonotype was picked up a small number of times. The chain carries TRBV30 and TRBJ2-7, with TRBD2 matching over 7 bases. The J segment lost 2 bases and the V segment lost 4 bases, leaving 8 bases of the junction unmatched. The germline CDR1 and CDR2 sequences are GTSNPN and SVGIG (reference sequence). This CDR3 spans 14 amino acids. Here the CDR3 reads CAWTAGTTTYEQYF. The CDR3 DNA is TGTGCCTGGACGGCCGGGACTACCACCTACGAGCAGTACTTC.

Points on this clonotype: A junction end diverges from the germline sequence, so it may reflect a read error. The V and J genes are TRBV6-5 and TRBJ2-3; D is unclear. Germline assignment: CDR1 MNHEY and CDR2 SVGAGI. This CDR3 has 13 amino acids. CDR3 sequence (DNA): TGCGCCAGCAGTTGCATTCCGGACCGAGGGCAGTATTTT. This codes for CASSCIPDRGQYF.

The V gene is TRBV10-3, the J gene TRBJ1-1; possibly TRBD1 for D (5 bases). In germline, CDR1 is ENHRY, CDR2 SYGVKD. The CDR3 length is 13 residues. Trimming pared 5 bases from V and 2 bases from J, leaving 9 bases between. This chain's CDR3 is CAISNQGNTEAFF. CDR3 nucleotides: TGTGCCATCAGTAATCAGGGTAACACTGAAGCTTTCTTT.